The present TCR beta chain was sequenced within a study of chemoradiotherapy in HPV16-positive cancers. On the study more broadly: Functional T-cell assays on a couple of HPV16-positive patients' cells defined candidate HPV-specific clones and common TCR motifs. Study-wide points: The functional HPV-specific definition rests on just a couple of HPV16-positive patients.

Repertoires were sampled repeatedly during chemoradiotherapy. The CDR3 length is 16 residues. V was clipped by 4 bases and J by 0 bases, with 15 bases between them. The germline V gene has CDR1 SGHRS and CDR2 YFSETQ. The data were produced by immunoSEQ multiplex PCR, yet TCRdb's version contains in-frame clones alone and is incomplete. The sample includes around 40,000 clones, more than 75% seen only once; the top ten take 5.2%. Comment on this clone: The antigen is unknown.

This clonotype was sampled from a human donor with HPV-associated anogenital cancer. V gene TRBV5-1 combines with J gene TRBJ2-3, with D perhaps being TRBD1 or TRBD2 (6 bases each). The sample consisted of blood, taken from a patient who underwent chemoradiotherapy. CDR3 DNA sequence: TGCGCCAGCAGCACCCAAGGGGGGATGAGCACAGATACGCAGTATTTT. It translates to CASSTQGGMSTDTQYF.